The T cell receptor beta chain described here comes from a study of cytomegalovirus exposure and HLA in healthy donors. Remarks on this clone: The antigen remains undetermined.

TCRdb keeps only in-frame clones here, not all; method: immunoSEQ multiplex PCR. This table holds roughly 260,000 clones, 90% found once. The V gene lost 1 base and the J gene lost 6 bases, with 13 bases spanning the gap. Germline CDR1 and CDR2: SGHVS and FNYEAQ. The CDR3 sequence is 15 residues long. The donors formed part of the roughly 110-subject validation cohort, distinct from the roughly 700-subject first cohort. Study findings and constraints: Cytomegalovirus-associated status was assigned to about 180 TCR beta chains. Reports credit the classifier with highly specific, highly sensitive diagnosis of cytomegalovirus status. Specific recognition of CMV antigens was confirmed in vitro for three chains (all CMV-associated).

This chain uses TRBV7-6 with TRBJ2-1, with D perhaps matching TRBD2 (5 bases). This receptor was obtained from a woman aged 18 to 35 in good health and CMV-seronegative. The sequenced sample was PBMCs. In DNA form, the CDR3 reads TGTGCCAGCAGCTTAGACGGCGGGCGCTCCAATGAGCAGTTCTTC. Translating gives CASSLDGGRSNEQFF.